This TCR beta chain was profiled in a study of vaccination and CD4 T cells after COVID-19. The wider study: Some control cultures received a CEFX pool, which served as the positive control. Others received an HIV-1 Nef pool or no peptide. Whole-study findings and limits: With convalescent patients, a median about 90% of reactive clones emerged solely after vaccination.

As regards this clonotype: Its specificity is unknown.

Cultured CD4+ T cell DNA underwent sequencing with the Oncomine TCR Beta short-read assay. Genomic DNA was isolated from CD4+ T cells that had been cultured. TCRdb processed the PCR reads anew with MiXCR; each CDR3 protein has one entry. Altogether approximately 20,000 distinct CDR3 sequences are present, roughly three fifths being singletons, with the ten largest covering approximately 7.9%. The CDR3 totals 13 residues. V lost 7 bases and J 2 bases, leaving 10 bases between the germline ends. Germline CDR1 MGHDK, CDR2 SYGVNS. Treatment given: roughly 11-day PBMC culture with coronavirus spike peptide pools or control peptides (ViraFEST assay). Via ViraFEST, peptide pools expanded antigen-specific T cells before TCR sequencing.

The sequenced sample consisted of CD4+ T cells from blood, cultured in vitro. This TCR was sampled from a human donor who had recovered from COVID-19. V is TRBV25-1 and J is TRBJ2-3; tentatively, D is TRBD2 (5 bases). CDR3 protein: CASKEVVTDTQYF. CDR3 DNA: TGTGCCAGCAAGGAGGTGGTCACAGATACGCAGTATTTT. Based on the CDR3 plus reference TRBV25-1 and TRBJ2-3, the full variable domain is EADIYQTPRYLVIGTGKKITLECSQTMGHDKMYWYQQDPGMELHLIHYSYGVNSTEKGDLSSESTVSRIRTEHFPLTLESARPSHTSQYLCASKEVVTDTQYFGPGTRLTVL.